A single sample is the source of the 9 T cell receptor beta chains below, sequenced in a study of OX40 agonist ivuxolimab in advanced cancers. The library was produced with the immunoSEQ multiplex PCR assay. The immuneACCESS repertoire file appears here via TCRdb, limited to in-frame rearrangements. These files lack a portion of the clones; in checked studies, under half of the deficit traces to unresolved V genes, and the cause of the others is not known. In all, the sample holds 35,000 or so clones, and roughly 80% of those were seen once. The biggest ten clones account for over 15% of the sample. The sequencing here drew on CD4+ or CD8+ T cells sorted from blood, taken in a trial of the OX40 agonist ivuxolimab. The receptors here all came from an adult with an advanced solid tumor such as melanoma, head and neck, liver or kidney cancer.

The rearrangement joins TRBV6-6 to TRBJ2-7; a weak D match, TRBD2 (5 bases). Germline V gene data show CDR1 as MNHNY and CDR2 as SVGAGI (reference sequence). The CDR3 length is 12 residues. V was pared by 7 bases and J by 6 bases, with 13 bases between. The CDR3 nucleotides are TGTGCCAGCACGGCTAGCTCTCTCGAGCAGTACTTC. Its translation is CASTASSLEQYF.

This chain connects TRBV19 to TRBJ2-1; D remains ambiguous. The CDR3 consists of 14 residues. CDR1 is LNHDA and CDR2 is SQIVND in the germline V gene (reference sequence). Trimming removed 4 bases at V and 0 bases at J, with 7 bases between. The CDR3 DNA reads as TGTGCCAGTAGTAGTGAGGCCTCCTACAATGAGCAGTTCTTC. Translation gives CASSSEASYNEQFF. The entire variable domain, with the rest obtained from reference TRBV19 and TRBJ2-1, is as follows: DGGITQSPKYLFRKEGQNVTLSCEQNLNHDAMYWYRQDPGQGLRLIYYSQIVNDFQKGDIAEGYSVSREKKESFPLTVTSAQKNPTAFYLCASSSEASYNEQFFGPGTRLTVL.

The CDR3 nucleotides are TGTGCCAGCAGCTTTAGCGGGGGGGCTGGTGAGCAGTTCTTC. Protein sequence: CASSFSGGAGEQFF. The rearrangement links TRBV7-2 to TRBJ2-1, with TRBD2 matching over 11 bases. Germline values: CDR1 SGHTA, CDR2 FQGNSA. The CDR3 totals 14 residues. The J segment lost 9 bases and the V segment lost 3 bases, leaving 4 bases of the junction unmatched.

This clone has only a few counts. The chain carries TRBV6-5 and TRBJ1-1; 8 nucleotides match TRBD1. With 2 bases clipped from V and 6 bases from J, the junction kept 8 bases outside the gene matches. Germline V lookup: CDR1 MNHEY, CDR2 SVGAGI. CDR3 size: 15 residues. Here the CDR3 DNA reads TGTGCCAGCAGTTACGACGACAGGGGCTTGGCTGAAGCTTTCTTT. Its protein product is CASSYDDRGLAEAFF.

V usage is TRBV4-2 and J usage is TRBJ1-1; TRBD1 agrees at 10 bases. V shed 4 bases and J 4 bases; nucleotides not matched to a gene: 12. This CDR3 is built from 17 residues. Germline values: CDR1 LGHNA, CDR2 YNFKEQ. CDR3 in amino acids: CASSPRQGQGTTTEAFF. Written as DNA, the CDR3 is TGTGCCAGCAGCCCACGTCAGGGACAGGGGACCACCACTGAAGCTTTCTTT.

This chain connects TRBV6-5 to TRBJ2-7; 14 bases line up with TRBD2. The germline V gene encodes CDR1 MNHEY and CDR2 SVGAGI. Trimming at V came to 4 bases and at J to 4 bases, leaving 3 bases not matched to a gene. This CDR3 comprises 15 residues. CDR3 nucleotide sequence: TGTGCCAGCAGTTTTCGGACTAGCGGGGGGTACGAGCAGTACTTC. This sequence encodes CASSFRTSGGYEQYF.

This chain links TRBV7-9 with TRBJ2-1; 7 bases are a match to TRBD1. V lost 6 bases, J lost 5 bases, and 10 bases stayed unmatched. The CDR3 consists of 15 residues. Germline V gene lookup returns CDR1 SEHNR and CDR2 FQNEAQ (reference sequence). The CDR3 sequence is CASRKDGTEDNEQFF. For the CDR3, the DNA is TGTGCCAGCAGAAAAGACGGGACAGAAGACAATGAGCAGTTCTTC.

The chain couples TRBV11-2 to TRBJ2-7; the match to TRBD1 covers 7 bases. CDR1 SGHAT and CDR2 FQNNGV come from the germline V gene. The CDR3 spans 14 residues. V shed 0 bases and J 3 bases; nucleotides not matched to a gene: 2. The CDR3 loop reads CASSLEGQSYEQYF. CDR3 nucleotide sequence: TGTGCCAGCAGCTTAGAGGGACAGAGCTACGAGCAGTACTTC.

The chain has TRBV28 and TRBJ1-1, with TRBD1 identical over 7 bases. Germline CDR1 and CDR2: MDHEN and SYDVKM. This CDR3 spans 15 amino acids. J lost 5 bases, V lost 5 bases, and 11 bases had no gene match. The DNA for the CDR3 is TGTGCCAGCAGTGGGAGGTACAGGGGCGGGACTGAAGCTTTCTTT. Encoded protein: CASSGRYRGGTEAFF.